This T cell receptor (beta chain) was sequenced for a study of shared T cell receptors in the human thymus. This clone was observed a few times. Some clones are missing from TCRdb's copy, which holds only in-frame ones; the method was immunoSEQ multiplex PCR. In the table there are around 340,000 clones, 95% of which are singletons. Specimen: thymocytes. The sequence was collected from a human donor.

CDR3 protein: CASSLGFETSGRYTLPKQYF. CDR3 coding DNA: TGTGCCAGCAGTTTAGGTTTTGAGACTAGCGGGAGGTACACCCTTCCGAAGCAGTACTTC. V gene TRBV28 combines with J gene TRBJ2-7; TRBD2 matches at 13 bases. Trimming took 2 bases from V and 8 from J; bases not matched to a gene: 21. This CDR3 is 20 amino acids long. The germline V gene encodes CDR1 MDHEN and CDR2 SYDVKM.